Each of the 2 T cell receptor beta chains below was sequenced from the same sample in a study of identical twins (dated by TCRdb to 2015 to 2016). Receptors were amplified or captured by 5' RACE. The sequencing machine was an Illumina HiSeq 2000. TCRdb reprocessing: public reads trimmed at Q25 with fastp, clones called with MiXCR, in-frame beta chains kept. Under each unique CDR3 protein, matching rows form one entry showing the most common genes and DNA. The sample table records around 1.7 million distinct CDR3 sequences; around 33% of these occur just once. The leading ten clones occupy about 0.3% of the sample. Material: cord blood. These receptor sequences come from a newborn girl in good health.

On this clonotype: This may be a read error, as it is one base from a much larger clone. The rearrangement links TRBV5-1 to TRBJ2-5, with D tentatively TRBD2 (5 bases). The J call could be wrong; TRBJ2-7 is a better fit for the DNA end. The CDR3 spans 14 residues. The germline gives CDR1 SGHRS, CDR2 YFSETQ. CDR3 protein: CASSLDGVLHEQYF. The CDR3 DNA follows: TGCGCCAGCAGCTTGGACGGGGTACTCCACGAGCAGTACTTC.

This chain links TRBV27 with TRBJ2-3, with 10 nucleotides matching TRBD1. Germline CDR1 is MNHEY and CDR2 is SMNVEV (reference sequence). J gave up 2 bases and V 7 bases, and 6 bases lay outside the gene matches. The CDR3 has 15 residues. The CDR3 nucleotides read TGTGCCAGCAACCAGGGACAGGGGCCCACAGATACGCAGTATTTT. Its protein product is CASNQGQGPTDTQYF.